This TCR beta chain was observed in a study of shared clonotypes between healthy human individuals. Background on the study: CD4 naive and memory got three plates each, CD8 naive two, CD8 memory one.

The donor population consisted of healthy HIV-negative adults with no recent acute infections or vaccinations. Measured with immunoSEQ multiplex PCR; TCRdb has only the in-frame clones, and not every one. The sample gives under 1,900,000 clones, around 98.5% of which show up once; around 0.38% is in the top ten. Per the germline V gene, CDR1 is SGDLS and CDR2 is YYNGEE. The V gene lost 6 bases and the J gene lost 2 bases, with 12 bases spanning the gap. The CDR3 is 14 amino acids. This receptor was taken from a man aged 30-40 years in good health. Source material: naive CD4+ T cells sorted from blood. Subset here: CD45RA+ positively selected. The chain couples TRBV9 to TRBJ2-1; tentative D call: TRBD1 (7 bases). CDR3 bases: TGTGCCAGCAACACAGGGGAGGCCTACAATGAGCAGTTCTTC. Its protein is CASNTGEAYNEQFF.